This T cell receptor gamma chain was sequenced during a study of gamma delta lymphoproliferative disorders and STAT genes. TCRdb re-processed the multiplex PCR reads using CATT. The profile shows 1,500 to 2,000 gamma-chain clones, less than 10% of them singletons. This clone is medium-sized within its sample. The receptor sequences were amplified from genomic DNA of peripheral blood mononuclear cells. Germline V gene lookup returns CDR1 EGSNGY and CDR2 YDSYNSKV. CDR3 length equals 11 residues. With V trimmed by 0 bases and J by 12 bases, 5 bases remained unmatched. Source material: blood. The sequence was obtained from a human donor in good health. The chain employs TRGV2 and TRGJ1 or TRGJ2. TCRdb gives no J gene; it was assigned here by matching the DNA to germline. The chain's CDR3 is CATWDGPWKLF. DNA for the CDR3: TGTGCCACCTGGGACGGGCCGTGGAAACTCTTT.